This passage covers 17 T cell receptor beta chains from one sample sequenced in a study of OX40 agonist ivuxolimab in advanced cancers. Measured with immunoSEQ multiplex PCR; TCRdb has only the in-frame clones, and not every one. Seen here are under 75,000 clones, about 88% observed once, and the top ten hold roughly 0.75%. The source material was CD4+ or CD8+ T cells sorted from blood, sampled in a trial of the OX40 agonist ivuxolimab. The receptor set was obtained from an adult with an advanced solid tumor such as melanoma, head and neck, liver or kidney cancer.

The CDR3 spells CASSSTLTRGRQGGYTF. The CDR3 bases are TGTGCCAGCAGCTCAACTTTGACCAGGGGCCGGCAGGGTGGCTACACCTTC. The genes are TRBV21-1 and TRBJ1-2; TRBD1 is the table's D call and was not checked against the DNA. TRBV21-1 is assigned pseudogene status. This CDR3 has 17 residues.

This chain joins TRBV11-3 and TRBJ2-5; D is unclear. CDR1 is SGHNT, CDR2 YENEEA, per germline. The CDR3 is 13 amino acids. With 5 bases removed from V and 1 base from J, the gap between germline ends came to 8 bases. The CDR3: CASSPRAQETQYF. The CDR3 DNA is TGTGCCAGCAGCCCCCGGGCCCAAGAGACCCAGTACTTC. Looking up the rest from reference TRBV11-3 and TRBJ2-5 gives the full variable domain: EAGVVQSPRYKIIEKKQPVAFWCNPISGHNTLYWYLQNLGQGPELLIRYENEEAVDDSQLPKDRFSAERLKGVDSTLKIQPAELGDSAVYLCASSPRAQETQYFGPGTRLLVL.

CDR3 sequence (DNA): TGCGCCAGCAGCTTGGGTGGGGGGGAATACAATGAGCAGTTCTTC. Protein: CASSLGGGEYNEQFF. The rearrangement joins TRBV5-1 to TRBJ2-1, with 7 bases matching TRBD2. Germline V gene data show CDR1 as SGHRS and CDR2 as YFSETQ. Trimming took 0 bases from V and 4 from J; bases not matched to a gene: 4. CDR3 length equals 15 residues.

CDR3 region: CASSSPGTGTNEQYF. DNA for the CDR3: TGTGCCAGCAGCTCGCCCGGGACAGGGACCAACGAGCAGTACTTC. The chain employs TRBV7-2 and TRBJ2-7, with TRBD1 matching over 9 bases. The trim removed 4 bases at V and 5 bases at J, leaving 9 bases unmatched. The germline V gene encodes CDR1 SGHTA and CDR2 FQGNSA. CDR3 length: 15 residues.

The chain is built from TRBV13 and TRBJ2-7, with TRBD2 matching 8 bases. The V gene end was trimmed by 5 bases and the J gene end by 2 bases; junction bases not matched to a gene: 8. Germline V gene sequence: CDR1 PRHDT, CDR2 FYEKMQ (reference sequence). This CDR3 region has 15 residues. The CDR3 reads CASSPTGLGTYEQYF. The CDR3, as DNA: TGTGCCAGCAGCCCCACGGGACTAGGGACCTACGAGCAGTACTTC.

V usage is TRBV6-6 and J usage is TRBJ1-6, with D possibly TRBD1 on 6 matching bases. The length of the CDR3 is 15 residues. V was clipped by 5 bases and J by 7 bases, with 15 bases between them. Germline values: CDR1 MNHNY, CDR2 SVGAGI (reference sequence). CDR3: CASSGGGAKNSPLHF. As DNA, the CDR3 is TGTGCCAGCAGTGGCGGGGGGGCGAAGAATTCACCCCTCCACTTT.

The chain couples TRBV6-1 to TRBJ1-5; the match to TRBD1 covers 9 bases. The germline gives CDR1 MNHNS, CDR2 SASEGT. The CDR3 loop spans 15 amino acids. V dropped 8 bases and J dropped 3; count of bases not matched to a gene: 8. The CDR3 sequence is CASGRGQGTNQPQHF. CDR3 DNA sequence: TGTGCCAGCGGGAGGGGACAGGGAACCAATCAGCCCCAGCATTTT.

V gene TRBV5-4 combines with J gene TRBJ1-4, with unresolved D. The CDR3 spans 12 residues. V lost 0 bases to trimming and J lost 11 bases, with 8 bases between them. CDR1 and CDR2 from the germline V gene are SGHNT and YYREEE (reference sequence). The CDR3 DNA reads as TGTGCCAGCAGCTTGGGAGCACAGAAACTGTTTTTT. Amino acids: CASSLGAQKLFF.

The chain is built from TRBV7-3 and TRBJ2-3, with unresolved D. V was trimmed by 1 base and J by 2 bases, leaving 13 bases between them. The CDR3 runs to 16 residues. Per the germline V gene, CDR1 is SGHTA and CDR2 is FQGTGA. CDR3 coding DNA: TGTGCCAGCAGCTTAAACCCCACGGTCACCACAGATACGCAGTATTTT. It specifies CASSLNPTVTTDTQYF.

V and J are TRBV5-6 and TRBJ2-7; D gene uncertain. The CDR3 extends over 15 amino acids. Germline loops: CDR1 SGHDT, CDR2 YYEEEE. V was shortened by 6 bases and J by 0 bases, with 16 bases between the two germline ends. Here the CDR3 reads CASKGLGVASYEQYF. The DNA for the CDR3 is TGTGCCAGCAAAGGGCTGGGTGTCGCCTCCTACGAGCAGTACTTC. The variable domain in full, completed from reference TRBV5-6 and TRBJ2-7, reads DAGVTQSPTHLIKTRGQQVTLRCSPKSGHDTVSWYQQALGQGPQFIFQYYEEEERQRGNFPDRFSGHQFPNYSSELNVNALLLGDSALYLCASKGLGVASYEQYFGPGTRLTVT.

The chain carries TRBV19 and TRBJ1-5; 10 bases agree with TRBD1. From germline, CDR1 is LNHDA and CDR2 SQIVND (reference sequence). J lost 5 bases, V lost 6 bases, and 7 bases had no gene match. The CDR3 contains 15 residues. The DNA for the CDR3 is TGTGCCAGTAGGGACAGGGGGAGCGGGTATCAGCCCCAGCATTTT. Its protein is CASRDRGSGYQPQHF.

CDR3 DNA sequence: TGTGCCATCAGTGAGTCGGCGGGAGTAGGGAATGAGCAGTTCTTC. Its translation: CAISESAGVGNEQFF. The chain has TRBV10-3 and TRBJ2-1, with 7 bases fitting TRBD2. Germline CDR1 ENHRY, CDR2 SYGVKD. The CDR3 has 15 residues. Trimming at V came to 0 bases and at J to 7 bases, leaving 6 bases not matched to a gene.

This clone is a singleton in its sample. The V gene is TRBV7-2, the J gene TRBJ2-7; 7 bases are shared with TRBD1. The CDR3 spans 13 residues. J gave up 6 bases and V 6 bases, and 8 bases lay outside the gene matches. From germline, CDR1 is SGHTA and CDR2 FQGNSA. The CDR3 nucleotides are TGTGCCAGCAGTCTAACAGGGGTAGGCGAGCAGTACTTC. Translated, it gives CASSLTGVGEQYF.

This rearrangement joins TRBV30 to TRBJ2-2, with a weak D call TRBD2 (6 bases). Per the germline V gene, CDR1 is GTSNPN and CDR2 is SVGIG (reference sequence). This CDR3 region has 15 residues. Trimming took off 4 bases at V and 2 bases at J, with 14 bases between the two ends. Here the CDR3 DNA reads TGTGCCTGGACTCTGGGGGGAGCAAACACCGGGGAGCTGTTTTTT. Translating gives CAWTLGGANTGELFF.

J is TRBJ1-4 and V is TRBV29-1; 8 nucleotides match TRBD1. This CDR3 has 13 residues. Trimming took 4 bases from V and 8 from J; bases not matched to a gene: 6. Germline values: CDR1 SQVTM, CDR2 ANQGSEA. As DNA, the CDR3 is TGCAGCGTTGGGAACAGGGGGACAGAAAAACTGTTTTTT. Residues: CSVGNRGTEKLFF.

The DNA of the CDR3 is TGTGCCAGCAGCACCGGACAGGGAACGAAGGGCTACACCTTC. Its protein is CASSTGQGTKGYTF. V and J are TRBV11-2 and TRBJ1-2; 8 bases line up with TRBD1. The germline CDR1 and CDR2 sequences are SGHAT and FQNNGV. The CDR3 is 14 amino acids. V lost 5 bases, J lost 8 bases, and 10 bases stayed unmatched.

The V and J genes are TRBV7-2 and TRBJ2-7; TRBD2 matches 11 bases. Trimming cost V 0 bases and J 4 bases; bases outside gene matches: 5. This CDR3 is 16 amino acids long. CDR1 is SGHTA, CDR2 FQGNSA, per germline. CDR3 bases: TGTGCCAGCAGCTTAGCTATAGCGGGGGGGCTGTACGAGCAGTACTTC. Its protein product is CASSLAIAGGLYEQYF.